This T cell receptor beta chain was observed in a study of CD8+CD57+ T cells in acquired aplastic anemia. CDR1 and CDR2 from the germline V gene are SGHRS and YFSETQ. Unmatched junction bases numbered 5, after V lost 4 bases and J lost 6 bases. The CDR3 sequence is 15 residues long. TCR beta VDJ combinations and CDR3 sequences were profiled from genomic DNA. TCRdb reanalysed the reads using MiXCR and keeps one entry per CDR3 protein. The data contain roughly 160,000 distinct CDR3 sequences, around 60% of them singletons. This clonotype originated in a human donor in good health. The chain combines TRBV5-1 with TRBJ2-1, with 12 positions matching TRBD2. The material sequenced was sorted CD4+, CD8+, or CD8+CD57+ T cells (not recorded which) from PBMCs. The CDR3 DNA reads TGCGCCAGCAGCCCGACTAGCGGGGGTTTCAATGAGCAGTTCTTC. It translates to CASSPTSGGFNEQFF. Based on the CDR3 plus reference TRBV5-1 and TRBJ2-1, the full variable domain is KAGVTQTPRYLIKTRGQQVTLSCSPISGHRSVSWYQQTPGQGLQFLFEYFSETQRNKGNFPGRFSGRQFSNSRSEMNVSTLELGDSALYLCASSPTSGGFNEQFFGPGTRLTVL.